This TCR beta chain was documented in a study of T cell responses to AZD1222 COVID-19 vaccine. Points from the study as a whole: Repertoire samples came only from after the peak T cell response.

In regard to this clone: What it binds is not known.

Looked up from germline, CDR1 is SGDLS and CDR2 is YYNGEE. The CDR3 length is 15 residues. The V end lost 0 bases, the J end lost 0 bases, and 6 bases lay between the germline ends. Sequencing was performed with immunoSEQ multiplex PCR; in TCRdb, only in-frame clones are kept and a portion is missing. The data hold 100,000 or so clones, with around nine tenths observed a single time. This rearrangement joins TRBV9 to TRBJ2-2, with D possibly TRBD2 on 5 matching bases. The sequenced sample was peripheral blood, obtained on day 0 of AZD1222 vaccination. The TCR sequence derives from an adult in good health. The CDR3 spells CASSVGLSNTGELFF. The CDR3 DNA sequence: TGTGCCAGCAGCGTAGGACTATCGAACACCGGGGAGCTGTTTTTT.